The 27 T cell receptor beta chains listed next were all sequenced from one sample in a study of blood T cells in healthy people across ages. It was with a sample-barcoded 5' primer and a J-beta primer mix that a second PCR of roughly 6 to 11 cycles was run. MiXCR, applied by TCRdb to the 5' RACE reads, yields one record per CDR3 protein. Of over 1,500,000 distinct CDR3 sequences listed, 39% are singletons. Sequenced material: blood. The receptors were sampled from a human donor in good health.

Note on this clonotype: One end of the junction does not line up with germline, which may come from a read error. The CDR3 DNA follows: TGTGCCAGCAGTTTAGAGGCAGAACTCAATCAGTCCCAGCATTTT. Protein sequence: CASSLEAELNQSQHF. The genes are TRBV12-3 or TRBV12-4 and TRBJ1-5; the D is unclear. This CDR3 contains 15 residues.

In its sample, this clonotype was seen a few times. This chain joins TRBV5-1 and TRBJ1-1, with 8 nucleotides matching TRBD1. The V gene's germline CDR1 is SGHRS and CDR2 YFSETQ. CDR3 length: 15 residues. The junction had 9 bases not matched to a gene; V was cut back by 4 bases and J by 4 bases. The CDR3, as DNA: TGCGCCAGCAGCCAAGTGGGACAGGCGGGCACTGAAGCTTTCTTT. Its protein is CASSQVGQAGTEAFF.

This clonotype appeared a few times. The rearrangement uses TRBV13 and TRBJ2-1; no reliable D call. CDR1 and CDR2 from the germline V gene are PRHDT and FYEKMQ (reference sequence). V lost 0 bases and J lost 7, with 10 bases in between. The CDR3 extends over 14 amino acids. Written as DNA, the CDR3 is TGTGCCAGCAGCTTAGGCCGTGGAGCAAATGAGCAGTTCTTC. Its translation is CASSLGRGANEQFF.

The chain employs TRBV6-4 and TRBJ2-3; tentative D call: TRBD2 (5 bases). This CDR3 comprises 15 residues. V was cut by 6 bases and J by 0 bases, with 13 bases left in between. Germline loops: CDR1 MRHNA, CDR2 SNTAGT. The CDR3 DNA sequence: TGTGCCAGCAGCACGGACGGGGAGAGCACAGATACGCAGTATTTT. As protein: CASSTDGESTDTQYF.

This clonotype appeared a few times. CDR3 sequence reads: CSARGPPTVGSPLHF. CDR3 nucleotide sequence: TGCAGTGCTAGAGGGCCCCCAACGGTAGGGTCACCCCTCCACTTT. The chain uses TRBV20-1 and TRBJ1-6; D gene unclear. This CDR3 contains 15 residues. Trimming took off 1 base at V and 10 bases at J, with 17 bases between the two ends. Germline CDR1 is DFQATT and CDR2 is SNEGSKA (reference sequence).

This clonotype was found a few times. One end of the junction does not line up with germline, which may come from a read error. The chain combines TRBV20-1 with TRBJ2-6, with D perhaps TRBD1 (5 bases). There are 13 residues in the CDR3. CDR1 is DFQATT and CDR2 is SNEGSKA in the germline V gene (reference sequence). The CDR3 sequence: CSVRRAGANVPTF. The CDR3 region has the DNA TGCAGTGTCCGCAGGGCTGGGGCCAACGTCCCGACTTTC.

Comments on this clonotype: The junction does not match germline at one end; this may be a read error. The V and J genes are TRBV11-2 and TRBJ2-1; 8 bases map to TRBD2. The CDR3 loop spans 16 amino acids. Germline values: CDR1 SGHAT, CDR2 FQNNGV. The CDR3 DNA sequence: TGCGCCAGCAGCTCCCCGACTAGCGCGGGGGTCAATGAGCAGTTCTTC. Translation: CASSSPTSAGVNEQFF.

This clonotype turned up a few times. The chain joins TRBV11-2 to TRBJ2-7; D possibly uses TRBD1 or TRBD2 (5 bases each). The germline V gene encodes CDR1 SGHAT and CDR2 FQNNGV. Trimming removed 4 bases at V and 0 bases at J, with 19 bases between. There are 17 residues in the CDR3. DNA for the CDR3: TGTGCCAGCAGCTCCGGGCTAGGGGACGTAAACTCCTACGAGCAGTACTTC. It translates to CASSSGLGDVNSYEQYF.

CDR3 protein: CASSVGLRQGALEQYF. Here the CDR3 DNA reads TGTGCCAGCAGTGTGGGTCTTCGGCAGGGGGCTCTCGAGCAGTACTTC. The J gene is TRBJ2-4, the V gene TRBV12-3 or TRBV12-4; 8 bases align to TRBD1. The J call may be incorrect, as the DNA end agrees better with TRBJ2-7. CDR3 size: 16 residues.

This clonotype has a handful of counts. V is TRBV7-8 and J is TRBJ2-7; 8 bases are a match to TRBD1. J was trimmed by 3 bases and V by 5 bases; bases with no gene match: 12. There are 16 residues in the CDR3. CDR1 and CDR2 from the germline V gene are SGHVS and FQNEAQ. CDR3 protein: CASSPRTGRAFYEQYF. CDR3 sequence (DNA): TGTGCCAGCAGCCCACGGACAGGGCGAGCTTTCTACGAGCAGTACTTC.

This clonotype appeared once. The chain has TRBV11-2 and TRBJ2-5, with TRBD1 matching 7 bases. This CDR3 is built from 14 residues. In germline, CDR1 is SGHAT, CDR2 FQNNGV. The trim removed 11 bases at V and 2 bases at J, leaving 11 bases unmatched. CDR3 loop: CAGNLMTGQETQYF. The DNA for the CDR3 is TGTGCCGGCAACTTAATGACAGGGCAAGAGACCCAGTACTTC.

The rearrangement joins TRBV24-1 to TRBJ1-2, with 7 bases aligning to TRBD1. V lost 8 bases to trimming and J lost 8 bases; unmatched junction nucleotides: 13. Germline-derived CDR1 and CDR2 are KGHDR and SFDVKD. CDR3 length: 14 residues. The CDR3 protein is CATNPLGQSKGYTF. For the CDR3, the DNA is TGTGCCACCAACCCATTGGGACAGTCTAAAGGCTACACCTTC.

J is TRBJ2-5 and V is TRBV15; 9 nucleotides align to TRBD2. Per germline, CDR1 LNHNV and CDR2 YYDKDF (reference sequence). This CDR3 comprises 15 residues. Unmatched junction bases numbered 9, after V lost 5 bases and J lost 5 bases. CDR3 residues: CATSFRGGAGETQYF. The CDR3 bases are TGTGCCACCAGCTTCCGCGGGGGGGCCGGGGAGACCCAGTACTTC. Using reference TRBV15 and TRBJ2-5 for the parts outside the CDR3, the full variable domain is DAMVIQNPRYQVTQFGKPVTLSCSQTLNHNVMYWYQQKSSQAPKLLFHYYDKDFNNEADTPDNFQSRRPNTSFCFLDIRSPGLGDTAMYLCATSFRGGAGETQYFGPGTRLLVL.

This clonotype showed up many times. V usage is TRBV20-1 and J usage is TRBJ2-7, with TRBD2 matching over 8 bases. This CDR3 is built from 14 residues. Germline V gene lookup returns CDR1 DFQATT and CDR2 SNEGSKA (reference sequence). J was trimmed by 4 bases and V by 1 base; bases with no gene match: 6. CDR3 sequence reads: CSARGGLAQYEQYF. DNA for the CDR3: TGCAGTGCTAGAGGCGGACTAGCACAATACGAGCAGTACTTC.

The chain combines TRBV11-1 with TRBJ2-5; D is perhaps TRBD1 or TRBD2 (5 bases each). The DNA matches TRBJ2-7 better at its end, which makes the J call doubtful. Germline-derived CDR1 and CDR2 are SGHAT and FQDESV (reference sequence). The CDR3 extends over 17 amino acids. This CDR3 is CASSLYGGPGISYEQYF. CDR3 DNA: TGTGCCAGCAGCTTATATGGGGGACCGGGGATCTCCTACGAGCAGTACTTC.

This chain links TRBV7-9 with TRBJ2-4; D gene unclear. The DNA end lines up better with TRBJ2-7; the J call may be wrong. Germline loops: CDR1 SEHNR, CDR2 FQNEAQ (reference sequence). CDR3 length equals 13 residues. The CDR3 bases are TGTGCCACCCCCCCGGCAGGACCCTACGAGCAGTACTTC. It translates to CATPPAGPYEQYF.

The chain combines TRBV20-1 with TRBJ1-5; D is ambiguous. Germline CDR1 and CDR2: DFQATT and SNEGSKA (reference sequence). The V end was cut by 4 bases, the J end by 4 bases, with 20 bases between. The CDR3 loop spans 16 amino acids. Here the CDR3 DNA reads TGCAGTGCTAACGGATTCGGACGGAATACTAATCAGCCCCAGCATTTT. This gives the protein CSANGFGRNTNQPQHF.

This clonotype was found a few times. This rearrangement joins TRBV20-1 to TRBJ2-7, with a weak D call TRBD2 (6 bases). In germline, CDR1 is DFQATT, CDR2 SNEGSKA (reference sequence). The CDR3 covers 14 residues. Trimming took 3 bases from V and 3 from J, leaving 15 bases between them. CDR3 DNA: TGCAGTGCTAGTGATCCTCGGACTAACTACGAGCAGTACTTC. Protein: CSASDPRTNYEQYF.

The DNA for the CDR3 is TGCAGCGTTGCCCTCAGGGGGAGGTGTGGCTACACCTTC. Its protein is CSVALRGRCGYTF. The gene calls are TRBV29-1 and TRBJ1-2, with 7 bases matching TRBD1. This CDR3 region has 13 residues. Germline lookup yields CDR1 SQVTM and CDR2 ANQGSEA. The V and J ends lost 4 bases and 7 bases, in that order; junction bases with no gene match: 9.

The rearrangement links TRBV5-1 to TRBJ2-7; no clear D. Looked up from germline, CDR1 is SGHRS and CDR2 is YFSETQ. The length of the CDR3 is 13 residues. Deletions cut 5 bases from V and 0 bases from J, with 9 bases between. In DNA, the CDR3 is TGCGCCAGCAGTCACGACTTCTCCTACGAGCAGTACTTC. This sequence encodes CASSHDFSYEQYF.

As concerns this clonotype: One end of the junction does not line up with germline, which may come from a read error. V usage is TRBV24-1 and J usage is TRBJ2-1; 8 bases are shared with TRBD1. The CDR3 is 15 residues long. The germline V gene has CDR1 KGHDR and CDR2 SFDVKD. In DNA, the CDR3 is TGTGCCACCGACAAAGGGACAGGACACGACAATGGGCAGTTCTTC. It specifies CATDKGTGHDNGQFF.

The chain couples TRBV11-2 to TRBJ2-7, with 10 positions matching TRBD2. Germline lookup yields CDR1 SGHAT and CDR2 FQNNGV. This CDR3 contains 16 residues. Trimming cost V 5 bases and J 3 bases; bases outside gene matches: 10. The CDR3 region has the DNA TGTGCCAGCAGCCCTTCCATAGCGGGGGGCTACTACGAGCAGTACTTC. Protein sequence: CASSPSIAGGYYEQYF.

V is TRBV5-1 and J is TRBJ2-6, with TRBD1 as a possible D gene (5 bases). The germline V gene has CDR1 SGHRS and CDR2 YFSETQ. Trimming removed 3 bases from V and 0 bases from J, with 10 bases in between. This CDR3 comprises 16 residues. For the CDR3, the DNA is TGCGCCAGCAGCTATGACAGAATCTCTGGGGCCAACGTCCTGACTTTC. The encoded protein is CASSYDRISGANVLTF.

There are a few counts of this clonotype. The chain's CDR3 is CASSQGIRNTEAFF. The CDR3 DNA reads TGCGCCAGCAGCCAAGGCATCAGGAACACTGAAGCTTTCTTT. The chain links TRBV4-3 to TRBJ1-1; D ambiguous. Germline CDR1 LGHNA, CDR2 YSLEER. Trimming removed 1 base from V and 1 base from J, with 7 bases in between. The CDR3 spans 14 residues.

V usage is TRBV20-1 and J usage is TRBJ2-1; weak D call: TRBD1 (5 bases). Deletions cut 1 base from V and 0 bases from J, with 13 bases between. The CDR3 length is 16 residues. Germline V lookup: CDR1 DFQATT, CDR2 SNEGSKA (reference sequence). The CDR3 reads CSARVQLGVSYNEQFF. The CDR3, as DNA: TGCAGTGCTAGAGTTCAATTAGGGGTCTCCTACAATGAGCAGTTCTTC.

This clonotype was counted between two and nine times. The CDR3: CASSFSDNSYNEQFF. Written as DNA, the CDR3 is TGTGCCAGCAGCTTTAGCGACAATTCCTACAATGAGCAGTTCTTC. This chain connects TRBV7-2 to TRBJ2-1; D perhaps matches TRBD2 (5 bases). CDR1 and CDR2 from the germline V gene are SGHTA and FQGNSA. This CDR3 is 15 amino acids long. V lost 3 bases and J 1 base, leaving 10 bases between the germline ends.

The J gene is TRBJ2-5, the V gene TRBV20-1, with D tentatively TRBD1 (5 bases). The germline V gene encodes CDR1 DFQATT and CDR2 SNEGSKA (reference sequence). V was pared by 3 bases and J by 4 bases, with 9 bases between. There are 12 residues in the CDR3. This chain's CDR3 is CSARIQAETQYF. DNA for the CDR3: TGCAGTGCTAGGATACAGGCAGAGACCCAGTACTTC.